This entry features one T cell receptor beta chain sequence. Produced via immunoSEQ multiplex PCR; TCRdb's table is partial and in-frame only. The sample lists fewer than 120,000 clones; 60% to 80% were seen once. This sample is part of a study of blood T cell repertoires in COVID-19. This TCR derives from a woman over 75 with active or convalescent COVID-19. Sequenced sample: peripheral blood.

This CDR3 reads CASSPREGTQYF. CDR3 DNA sequence: TGTGCCAGCAGCCCCAGGGAGGGTACGCAGTATTTT. The chain is built from TRBV7-3 and TRBJ2-3; 7 bases match TRBD2. V was pared by 5 bases and J by 8 bases, with 4 bases of the junction left unmatched. This CDR3 is built from 12 residues. Looked up from germline, CDR1 is SGHTA and CDR2 is FQGTGA.